This entry lists 2 T cell receptor beta chains sequenced from one sample in a study of blood T cells in healthy people across ages. Sample-barcoded 5' priming and a J-beta primer mix drove a second PCR of roughly 6 to 12 cycles. TCRdb passed the 5' RACE reads through MiXCR, listing each CDR3 protein once. The data contain around 1.7 million distinct CDR3 sequences, approximately 30% of them singletons. The sequenced material came from blood. All receptors derive from a woman in her 30s in good health.

In the case of this clonotype: This may stem from a read error, because a much larger clone lies one nucleotide away. The J gene is TRBJ2-3, the V gene TRBV10-2, with D perhaps matching TRBD1 (6 bases). Trimming took off 8 bases at V and 8 bases at J, with 17 bases between the two ends. The CDR3 totals 13 residues. The germline V gene has CDR1 WSHSY and CDR2 SAAADI. Here the CDR3 reads CASSDRPRSTQYF. DNA for the CDR3: TGCGCCAGCTCTGACAGGCCAAGGAGTACGCAGTATTTT.

This clonotype was seen more than once but under ten times. The V and J genes are TRBV29-1 and TRBJ2-3; the D is unclear. V lost 7 bases and J lost 4, with 9 bases in between. The CDR3 runs 11 residues. In germline, CDR1 is SQVTM, CDR2 ANQGSEA. The CDR3 DNA sequence: TGCAGCGCTTATGACCCAGATACGCAGTATTTT. This sequence encodes CSAYDPDTQYF.